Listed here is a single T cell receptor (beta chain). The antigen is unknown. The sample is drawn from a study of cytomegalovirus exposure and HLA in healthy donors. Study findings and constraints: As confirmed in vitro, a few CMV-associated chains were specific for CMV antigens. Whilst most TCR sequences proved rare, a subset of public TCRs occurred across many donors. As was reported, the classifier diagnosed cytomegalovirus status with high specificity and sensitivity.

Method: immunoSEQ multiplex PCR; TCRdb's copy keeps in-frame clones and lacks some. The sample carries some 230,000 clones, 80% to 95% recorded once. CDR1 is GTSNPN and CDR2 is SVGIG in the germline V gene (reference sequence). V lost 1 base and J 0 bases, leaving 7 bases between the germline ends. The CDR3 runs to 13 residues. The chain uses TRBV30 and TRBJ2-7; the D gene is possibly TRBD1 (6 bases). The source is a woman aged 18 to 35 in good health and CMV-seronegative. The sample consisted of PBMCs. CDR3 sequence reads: CAWSGTASYEQYF. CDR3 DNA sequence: TGTGCCTGGAGTGGGACAGCCTCCTACGAGCAGTACTTC.